This T cell receptor beta chain was recorded in a study of blood T cell repertoires in COVID-19. Study as a whole: Sites in the United States, Italy and Spain provided acute and convalescent COVID-19 samples. Sources were T cells, B-cell-depleted T cells, or PBMCs; the material itself was cDNA or gDNA.

This clone was detected ten times or more. In the original processing: Quantification of nucleated cells was approximated via reference gene primer amplification. Measured with immunoSEQ multiplex PCR; TCRdb has only the in-frame clones, and not every one. D and trimming come from the DNA, and the V and J calls and clone size come from that table. In the table there are about 210,000 clones, 80% to 90% of which are singletons. The sequence was obtained from a woman between 45 and 60 years old with active or convalescent COVID-19. Specimen: peripheral blood.

The CDR3 loop is CASSSRGSMDTQYF. In DNA, the CDR3 is TGTGCCAGCAGTTCCCGGGGGTCCATGGATACGCAGTATTTT. This rearrangement joins TRBV6-6 to TRBJ2-3; a possible D gene is TRBD2 (6 bases). The CDR3 length is 14 residues. V gave up 4 bases and J gave up 6 bases, with 14 bases separating them. Germline CDR1 reads MNHNY; CDR2 reads SVGAGI (reference sequence).